This entry lists 6 T cell receptor beta chains sequenced from one sample in a study of blood T cell repertoires in COVID-19. Repertoires were generated with immunoSEQ multiplex PCR, while TCRdb's copy carries only in-frame clones and drops some. The data contain about 120,000 clones, about 81% of them singletons. The specimen was peripheral blood. Receptors originate from a man aged 25-45 years with COVID-19, enrolled during active disease.

The chain combines TRBV7-3 with TRBJ2-2; TRBD1 matches 7 bases. The CDR3 loop spans 17 amino acids. V shed 1 base and J 4 bases; nucleotides not matched to a gene: 9. Germline CDR1 reads SGHTA; CDR2 reads FQGTGA. CDR3 nucleotides: TGTGCCAGCAGCTTAAGGGCCACAGGGGTGAGCACCGGGGAGCTGTTTTTT. Translation gives CASSLRATGVSTGELFF.

At least ten counts were recorded for this clone. The V call is TRBV5-1, the J call TRBJ2-7, with TRBD2 matching 8 bases. The J segment lost 4 bases and the V segment lost 5 bases, leaving 5 bases of the junction unmatched. The CDR3 sequence is 13 residues long. From germline, CDR1 is SGHRS and CDR2 YFSETQ. In DNA form, the CDR3 reads TGCGCCAGCAGAGGGTCGGGAGGGTACGAGCAGTACTTC. It is translated as CASRGSGGYEQYF.

The chain recombines TRBV13 with TRBJ1-1; the match to TRBD1 covers 10 bases. This CDR3 is 18 amino acids long. Germline CDR1 reads PRHDT; CDR2 reads FYEKMQ (reference sequence). V was pared by 2 bases and J by 10 bases, with 19 bases of the junction left unmatched. CDR3 region: CASSLNFQSGTGARVAFF. CDR3 DNA sequence: TGTGCCAGCAGCTTAAACTTTCAGTCCGGGACAGGGGCTCGGGTAGCTTTCTTT. Full variable domain (remainder filled in from reference TRBV13 and TRBJ1-1): AAGVIQSPRHLIKEKRETATLKCYPIPRHDTVYWYQQGPGQDPQFLISFYEKMQSDKGSIPDRFSAQQFSDYHSELNMSSLELGDSALYFCASSLNFQSGTGARVAFFGQGTRLTVV.

This clone came up once. The gene calls are TRBV29-1 and TRBJ2-7, with a weak D call TRBD2 (5 bases). Trimming left V 6 bases short and J 6 bases short, with 15 bases between. Per the germline V gene, CDR1 is SQVTM and CDR2 is ANQGSEA. The CDR3 covers 12 residues. This CDR3 reads CSVDLSGVEQYF. DNA for the CDR3: TGCAGCGTCGACCTGTCCGGGGTCGAGCAGTACTTC.

The V call is TRBV20-1, the J call TRBJ2-7; 11 bases are shared with TRBD1. CDR3 size: 13 residues. Germline trimming cut 6 bases from V and 4 bases from J; bases unmatched to any gene: 5. Germline values: CDR1 DFQATT, CDR2 SNEGSKA (reference sequence). The CDR3 sequence is CSASGTGGYEQYF. The CDR3, as DNA: TGCAGTGCCAGTGGGACAGGGGGGTACGAGCAGTACTTC.

V gene TRBV6-5 combines with J gene TRBJ2-7, with 7 bases matching TRBD1. The CDR3 sequence is 13 residues long. CDR1 and CDR2 (germline): MNHEY, SVGAGI. Trimming removed 2 bases from V and 5 bases from J; junction bases left unmatched: 3. This chain's CDR3 is CASSYDRANEQYF. Written as DNA, the CDR3 is TGTGCCAGCAGTTACGACAGGGCCAACGAGCAGTACTTC.